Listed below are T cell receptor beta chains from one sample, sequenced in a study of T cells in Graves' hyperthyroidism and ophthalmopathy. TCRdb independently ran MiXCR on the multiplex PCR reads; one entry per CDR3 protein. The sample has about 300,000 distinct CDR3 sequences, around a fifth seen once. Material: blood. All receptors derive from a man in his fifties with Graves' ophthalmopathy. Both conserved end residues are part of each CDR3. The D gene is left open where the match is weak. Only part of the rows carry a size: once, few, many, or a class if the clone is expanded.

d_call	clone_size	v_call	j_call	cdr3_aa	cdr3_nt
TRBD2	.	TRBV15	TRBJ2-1	CATSRVRSVAGQVSYNEQFF	TGTGCCACCAGCAGAGTCCGGTCAGTAGCGGGTCAAGTTTCCTACAATGAGCAGTTCTTC
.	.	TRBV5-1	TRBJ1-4	CAGSPSGASNEKLFF	TGCGCCGGCAGCCCGTCAGGGGCCTCGAATGAAAAACTGTTTTTT
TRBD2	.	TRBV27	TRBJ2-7	CASRASGRAVEQYF	TGTGCCAGCAGGGCTAGCGGGAGGGCGGTCGAGCAGTACTTC
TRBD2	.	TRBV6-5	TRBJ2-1	CASSYSWEGEQFF	TGTGCCAGCAGTTACTCCTGGGAGGGTGAGCAGTTCTTC
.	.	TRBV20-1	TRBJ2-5	CSARVGPQETQYF	TGCAGTGCTAGAGTCGGACCCCAAGAGACCCAGTACTTC
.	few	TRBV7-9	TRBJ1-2	CASSPMTGPYGYTF	TGTGCCAGCAGCCCAATGACAGGACCCTATGGCTACACCTTC
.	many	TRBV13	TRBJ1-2	CASSLRGSGYTF	TGTGCCAGCAGCTTAAGGGGAAGTGGCTACACCTTC
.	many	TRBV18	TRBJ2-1	CASSSSGTAYNEQFF	TGTGCCAGCTCATCCTCAGGTACGGCCTACAATGAGCAGTTCTTC
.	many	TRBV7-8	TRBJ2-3	CASSRPDGGGTDTQYF	TGTGCCAGCAGCCGACCTGACGGGGGTGGGACAGATACGCAGTATTTT
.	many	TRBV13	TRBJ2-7	CASSPRDYSYEQYF	TGTGCCAGCAGCCCCCGGGATTACTCCTACGAGCAGTACTTC
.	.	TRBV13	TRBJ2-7	CASSLGQGDVKGEQYF	TGTGCCAGCAGCTTAGGACAGGGTGATGTCAAGGGCGAGCAGTACTTC
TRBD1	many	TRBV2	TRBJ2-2	CASRGDRDTGELFF	TGTGCCAGCCGGGGGGACAGGGACACCGGGGAGCTGTTTTTT
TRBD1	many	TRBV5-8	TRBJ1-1	CASSAGQGRTEAFF	TGTGCCAGCAGCGCCGGACAGGGGAGGACTGAAGCTTTCTTT
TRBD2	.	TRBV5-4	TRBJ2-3	CASGRSGTDTDTQYF	TGTGCCAGCGGCCGTAGCGGGACGGACACAGATACGCAGTATTTT
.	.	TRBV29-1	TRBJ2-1	CSGGAYNEQFF	TGCAGCGGGGGTGCCTACAATGAGCAGTTCTTC
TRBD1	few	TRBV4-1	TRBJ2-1	CASSQDGQDYNEQFF	TGCGCCAGCAGCCAAGATGGACAGGATTACAATGAGCAGTTCTTC
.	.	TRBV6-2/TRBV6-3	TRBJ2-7	CASADSGYEQYF	TGTGCCAGTGCCGATTCGGGCTACGAGCAGTACTTC
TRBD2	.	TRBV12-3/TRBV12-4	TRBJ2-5	CASSFQASGTSGQETQYF	TGTGCCAGCAGTTTCCAGGCAAGTGGGACTAGCGGACAAGAGACCCAGTACTTC
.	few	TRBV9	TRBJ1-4	CASSVGGRQNEKLFF	TGTGCCAGCAGCGTAGGAGGCAGACAGAATGAAAAACTGTTTTTT
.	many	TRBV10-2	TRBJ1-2	CASSESLTTGGPSGDYGYTF	TGCGCCAGCAGTGAGTCGTTGACAACGGGGGGCCCTAGTGGGGACTATGGCTACACCTTC
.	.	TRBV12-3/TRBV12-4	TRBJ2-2	CASRAGNTGELFF	TGTGCCAGCCGAGCAGGGAACACCGGGGAGCTGTTTTTT
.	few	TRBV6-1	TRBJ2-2	CASSLEGVAGTGELFF	TGTGCCAGCAGCCTTGAGGGGGTAGCGGGTACCGGGGAGCTGTTTTTT
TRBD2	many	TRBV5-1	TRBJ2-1	CASSGLAGTYNEQFF	TGCGCCAGCTCCGGACTAGCGGGTACCTACAATGAGCAGTTCTTC
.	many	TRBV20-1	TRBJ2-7	CSALEARGVPYEQYF	TGCAGTGCCCTAGAGGCTCGAGGCGTACCCTACGAGCAGTACTTC
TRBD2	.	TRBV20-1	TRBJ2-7	CSAREGTSGRNEQYF	TGCAGTGCTAGAGAGGGGACTAGCGGGAGGAATGAGCAGTACTTC
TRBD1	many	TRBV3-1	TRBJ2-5	CASSSRDSEGETQYF	TGTGCCAGCAGCTCTCGGGACAGTGAGGGCGAGACCCAGTACTTC
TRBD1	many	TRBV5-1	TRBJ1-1	CASSLVRTGSTEAFF	TGCGCCAGCAGCTTGGTAAGGACAGGTTCCACTGAAGCTTTCTTT
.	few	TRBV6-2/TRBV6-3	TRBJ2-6	CASKPLHSGANVLTF	TGTGCCAGCAAGCCGCTCCACTCTGGGGCCAACGTCCTGACTTTC
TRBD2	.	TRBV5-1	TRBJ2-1	CASSLERGKYNEQFF	TGCGCCAGCAGCTTGGAGCGGGGGAAATACAATGAGCAGTTCTTC
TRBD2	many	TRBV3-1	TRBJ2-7	CASSQGREGHEQYF	TGTGCCAGCAGCCAAGGGCGGGAGGGCCACGAGCAGTACTTC
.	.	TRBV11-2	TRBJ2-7	CASSLGGGPSSYEQYF	TGTGCCAGCAGCTTGGGGGGCGGACCCAGCTCCTACGAGCAGTACTTC
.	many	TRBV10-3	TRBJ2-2	CAISESSNTGELFF	TGTGCCATCAGTGAGTCCAGTAACACCGGGGAGCTGTTTTTT
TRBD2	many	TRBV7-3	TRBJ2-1	CASSTQAGSSYNEQFF	TGTGCCAGCAGCACACAAGCGGGAAGCTCCTACAATGAGCAGTTCTTC
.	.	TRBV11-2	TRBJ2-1	CASSLDGADQFF	TGTGCCAGCAGCTTAGACGGTGCTGACCAGTTCTTC
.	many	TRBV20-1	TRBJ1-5	CSASHIQRTVNQPQHF	TGCAGTGCTAGCCATATACAACGGACAGTCAATCAGCCCCAGCATTTT
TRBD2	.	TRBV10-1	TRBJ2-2	CASSESWSGRAGELFF	TGCGCCAGCAGTGAAAGCTGGAGCGGGAGGGCCGGGGAGCTGTTTTTT
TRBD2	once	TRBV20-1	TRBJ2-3	CSASAFRGLADPTDTQYF	TGCAGTGCTAGCGCCTTCCGAGGGCTAGCGGACCCCACAGATACGCAGTATTTT
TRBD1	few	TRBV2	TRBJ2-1	CASRPRGSSYNEQFF	TGTGCCAGCAGACCCAGGGGGAGCTCCTACAATGAGCAGTTCTTC
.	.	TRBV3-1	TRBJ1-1	CASSLWTSTEAFF	TGTGCCAGCAGCCTCTGGACGAGCACTGAAGCTTTCTTT
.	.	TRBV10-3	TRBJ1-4	CASSFWGATNEKLFF	TGTGCCAGCAGTTTTTGGGGTGCAACTAATGAAAAACTGTTTTTT
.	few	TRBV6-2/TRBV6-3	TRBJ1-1	CASSYSPQLNTEAFF	TGTGCCAGCAGTTACTCCCCACAGTTGAACACTGAAGCTTTCTTT
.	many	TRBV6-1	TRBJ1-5	CASNSVSNQPQHF	TGTGCCAGCAATTCGGTGAGCAATCAGCCCCAGCATTTT
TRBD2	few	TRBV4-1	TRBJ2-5	CASSQEGGASGRRETQYF	TGCGCCAGCAGCCAAGAGGGGGGGGCTAGCGGGAGAAGGGAGACCCAGTACTTC
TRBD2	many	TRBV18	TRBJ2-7	CASSPKAGNYEQYF	TGTGCCAGCTCACCAAAAGCGGGGAACTACGAGCAGTACTTC
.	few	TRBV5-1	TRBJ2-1	CASSLVATSTYNEQFF	TGCGCCAGCAGCTTGGTAGCGACCTCCACCTACAATGAGCAGTTCTTC